The clone carrying this T cell receptor (beta chain) was seen just once. Its antigen remains unknown. This table comes from immunoSEQ multiplex PCR, and its TCRdb copy is limited to in-frame clones, with some not included. The data contain 95,000 to 150,000 clones, around 92% of them seen just once; the ten biggest clones take up under 5%. The sample comes from a study of T cell responses to AZD1222 COVID-19 vaccine. Study observations and caveats: Donors, mostly white British, included more females; clonal diversity was possibly underestimated. Among those given AZD1222, only five or six were seropositive at baseline.

This sequence was found in an adult in good health. The sample was peripheral blood, taken on day 0 of AZD1222 vaccination.

This chain's CDR3 is CAWSHKKWGSYEQYF. The CDR3 DNA reads as TGTGCCTGGAGCCATAAGAAATGGGGATCCTACGAGCAGTACTTC. The gene calls are TRBV30 and TRBJ2-7; no definite D call. Trimming shortened V by 3 bases and J by 1 base, and 16 bases separated the two germline ends. Germline CDR1 reads GTSNPN; CDR2 reads SVGIG (reference sequence). This CDR3 contains 15 residues.